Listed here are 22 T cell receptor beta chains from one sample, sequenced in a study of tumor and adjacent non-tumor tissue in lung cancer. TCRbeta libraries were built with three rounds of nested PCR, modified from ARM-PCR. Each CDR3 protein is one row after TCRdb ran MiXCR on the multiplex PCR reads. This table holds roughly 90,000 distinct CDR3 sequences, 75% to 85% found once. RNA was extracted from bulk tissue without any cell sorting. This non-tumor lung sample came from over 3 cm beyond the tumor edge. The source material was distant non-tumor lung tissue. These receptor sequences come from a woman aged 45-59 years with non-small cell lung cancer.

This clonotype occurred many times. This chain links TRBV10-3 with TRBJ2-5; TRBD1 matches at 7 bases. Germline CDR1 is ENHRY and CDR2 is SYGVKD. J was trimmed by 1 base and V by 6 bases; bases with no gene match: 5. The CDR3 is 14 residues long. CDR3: CAIRPGQIQETQYF. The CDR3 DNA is TGTGCCATCAGGCCGGGACAGATCCAAGAGACCCAGTACTTC.

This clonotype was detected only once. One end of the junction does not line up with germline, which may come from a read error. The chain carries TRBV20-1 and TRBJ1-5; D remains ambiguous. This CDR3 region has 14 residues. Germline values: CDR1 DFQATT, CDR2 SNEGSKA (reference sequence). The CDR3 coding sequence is TGCGGTGCTAGTTCCGGTGACCGCAATCAGCCCCGGCATTTT. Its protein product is CGASSGDRNQPRHF.

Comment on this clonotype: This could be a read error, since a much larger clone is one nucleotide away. The CDR3 loop is CSPSDISSGANVLTF. In DNA, the CDR3 is TGCAGTCCTTCGGACATATCCTCTGGGGCCAACGTCCTGACTTTC. V usage is TRBV20-1 and J usage is TRBJ2-6; tentative D call: TRBD1 (5 bases). The CDR3 sequence is 15 residues long. Germline CDR1 DFQATT, CDR2 SNEGSKA (reference sequence). Trimming removed 8 bases from V and 0 bases from J, with 14 bases in between.

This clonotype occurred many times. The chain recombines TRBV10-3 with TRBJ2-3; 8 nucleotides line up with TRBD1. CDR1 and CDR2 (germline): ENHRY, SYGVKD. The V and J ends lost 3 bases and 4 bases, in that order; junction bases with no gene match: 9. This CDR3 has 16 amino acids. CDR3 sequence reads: CAISDTVRGQADTQYF. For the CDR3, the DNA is TGTGCCATCAGTGATACGGTCAGGGGGCAGGCAGATACGCAGTATTTT.

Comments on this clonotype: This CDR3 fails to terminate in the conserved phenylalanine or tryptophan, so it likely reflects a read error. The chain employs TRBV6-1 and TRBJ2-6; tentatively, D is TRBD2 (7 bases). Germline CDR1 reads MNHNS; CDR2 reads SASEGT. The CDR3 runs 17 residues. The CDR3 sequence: CTSSEVGGGVRANVLTS. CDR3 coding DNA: TGTACCAGCAGTGAAGTGGGAGGGGGTGTTAGGGCCAACGTCCTGACTTCC.

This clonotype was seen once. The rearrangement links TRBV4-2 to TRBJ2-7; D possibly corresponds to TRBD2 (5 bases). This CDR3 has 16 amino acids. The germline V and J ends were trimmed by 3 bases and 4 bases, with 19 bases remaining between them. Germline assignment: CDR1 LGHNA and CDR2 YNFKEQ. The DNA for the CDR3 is TGTGCCAGCAGCCATGCAGTAGAAGCGGTCCAATACGAGCAGTACTTC. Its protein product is CASSHAVEAVQYEQYF.

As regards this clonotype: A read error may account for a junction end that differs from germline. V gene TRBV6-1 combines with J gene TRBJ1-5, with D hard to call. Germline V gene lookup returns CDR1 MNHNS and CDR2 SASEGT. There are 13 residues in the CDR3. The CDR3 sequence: CASNIYSKQPRHF. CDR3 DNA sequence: TGTGCCAGCAACATTTATAGCAAACAGCCCCGGCACTTT.

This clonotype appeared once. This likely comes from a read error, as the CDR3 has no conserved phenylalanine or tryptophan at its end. DNA for the CDR3: TGTACCGGCAGGGAGACAGGAGGGTACAATGAGCAGTTCTCC. Translating gives CTGRETGGYNEQFS. The genes are TRBV6-5 and TRBJ2-1, with D tentatively TRBD1 or TRBD2 (6 bases each). Germline assignment: CDR1 MNHEY and CDR2 SVGAGI. CDR3 length: 14 residues.

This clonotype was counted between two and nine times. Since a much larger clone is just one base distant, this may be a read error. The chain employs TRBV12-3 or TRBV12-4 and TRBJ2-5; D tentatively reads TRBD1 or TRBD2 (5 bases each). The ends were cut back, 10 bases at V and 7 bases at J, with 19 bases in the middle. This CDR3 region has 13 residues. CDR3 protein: CAIMRGGSGTQYF. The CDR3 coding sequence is TGTGCCATCATGAGGGGCGGTAGTGGGACCCAGTACTTC.

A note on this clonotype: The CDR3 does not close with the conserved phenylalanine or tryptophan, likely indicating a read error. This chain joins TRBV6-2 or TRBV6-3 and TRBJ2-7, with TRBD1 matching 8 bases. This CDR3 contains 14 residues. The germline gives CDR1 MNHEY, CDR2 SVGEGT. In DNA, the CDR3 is TGTGCCAGCTGTTACGGGGACAGGCGGACCGAGCAGTACTAC. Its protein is CASCYGDRRTEQYY.

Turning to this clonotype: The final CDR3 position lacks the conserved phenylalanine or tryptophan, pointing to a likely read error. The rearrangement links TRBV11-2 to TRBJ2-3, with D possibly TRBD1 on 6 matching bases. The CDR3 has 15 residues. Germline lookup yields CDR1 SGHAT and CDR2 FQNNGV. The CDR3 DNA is TGTGCTAGCAGCTTAGGACCCCCAGGGGACCATATGCAGTATTGT. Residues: CASSLGPPGDHMQYC.

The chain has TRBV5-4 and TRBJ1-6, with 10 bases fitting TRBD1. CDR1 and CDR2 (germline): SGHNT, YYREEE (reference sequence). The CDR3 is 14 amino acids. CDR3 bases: TGTGCTTGCAGCTTGGACAGGGGGAATTCACCCCTCCACTTT. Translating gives CACSLDRGNSPLHF.

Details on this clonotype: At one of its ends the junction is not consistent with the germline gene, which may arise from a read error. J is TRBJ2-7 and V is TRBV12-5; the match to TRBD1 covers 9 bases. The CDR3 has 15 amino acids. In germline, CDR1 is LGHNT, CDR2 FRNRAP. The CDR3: CVSGPRTGEPYKQYF. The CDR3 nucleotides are TGTGTTAGTGGTCCCAGGACAGGGGAACCCTACAAGCAGTACTTC.

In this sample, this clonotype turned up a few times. In DNA form, the CDR3 reads TGTGCCAGCAGCTTAGGCCAGGGGCACTCCTACGAGCAGTACTTC. Encoded protein: CASSLGQGHSYEQYF. The rearrangement joins TRBV7-2 to TRBJ2-7, with TRBD1 as a possible D gene (6 bases). Germline-derived CDR1 and CDR2 are SGHTA and FQGNSA. V was pared by 1 base and J by 0 bases, with 10 bases between. The CDR3 runs to 15 residues.

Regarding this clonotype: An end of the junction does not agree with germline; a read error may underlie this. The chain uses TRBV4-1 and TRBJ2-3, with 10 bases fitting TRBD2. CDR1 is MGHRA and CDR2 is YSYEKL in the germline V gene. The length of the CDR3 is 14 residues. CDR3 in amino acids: CSSIQGLAVDTQYF. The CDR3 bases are TGCTCCAGCATCCAAGGACTAGCGGTAGATACGCAGTATTTT.

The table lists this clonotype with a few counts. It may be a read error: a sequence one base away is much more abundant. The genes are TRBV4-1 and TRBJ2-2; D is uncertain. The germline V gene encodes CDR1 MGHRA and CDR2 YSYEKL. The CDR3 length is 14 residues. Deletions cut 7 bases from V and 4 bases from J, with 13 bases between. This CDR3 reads CASTYTMATGELFF. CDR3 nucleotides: TGCGCCAGCACCTACACTATGGCCACCGGGGAGCTGTTTTTT.

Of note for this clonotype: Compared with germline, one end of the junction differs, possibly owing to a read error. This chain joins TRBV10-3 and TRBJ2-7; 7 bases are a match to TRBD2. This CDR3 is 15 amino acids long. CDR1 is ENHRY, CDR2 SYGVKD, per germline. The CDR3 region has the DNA TGTGCCGTCAGTGAGGCTTCTAGCGGCTCCTACGAGCAGTACTTC. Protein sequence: CAVSEASSGSYEQYF.

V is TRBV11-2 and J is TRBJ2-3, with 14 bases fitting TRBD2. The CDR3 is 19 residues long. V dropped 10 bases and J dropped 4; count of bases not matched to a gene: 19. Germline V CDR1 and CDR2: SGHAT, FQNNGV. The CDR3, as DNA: TGTGCCAACAGTATCAGACTAGCGGGAGGGAAATTCGGCTCAGATACGCAGTATTTT. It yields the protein CANSIRLAGGKFGSDTQYF. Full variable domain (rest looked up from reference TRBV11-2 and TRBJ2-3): EAGVAQSPRYKIIEKRQSVAFWCNPISGHATLYWYQQILGQGPKLLIQFQNNGVVDDSQLPKDRFSAERLKGVDSTLKIQPAKLEDSAVYLCANSIRLAGGKFGSDTQYFGPGTRLTVL.

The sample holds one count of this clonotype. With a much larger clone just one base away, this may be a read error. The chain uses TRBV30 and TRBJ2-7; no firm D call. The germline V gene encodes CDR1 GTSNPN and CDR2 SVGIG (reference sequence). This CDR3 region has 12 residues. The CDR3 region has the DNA TGTGCCTGGAGTGTTTTTGGGCCAGAGCTGTACTTC. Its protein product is CAWSVFGPELYF.

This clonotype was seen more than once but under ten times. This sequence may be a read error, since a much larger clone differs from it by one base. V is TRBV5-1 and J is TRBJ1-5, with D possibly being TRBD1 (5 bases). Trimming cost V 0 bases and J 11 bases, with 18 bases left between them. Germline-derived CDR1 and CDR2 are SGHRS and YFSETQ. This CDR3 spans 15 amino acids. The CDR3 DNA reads TGCGCCAGCAGCTTGGATGGACGGGACGGCCAGTCCCAGCATTTT. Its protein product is CASSLDGRDGQSQHF. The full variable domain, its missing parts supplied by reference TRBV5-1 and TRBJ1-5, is KAGVTQTPRYLIKTRGQQVTLSCSPISGHRSVSWYQQTPGQGLQFLFEYFSETQRNKGNFPGRFSGRQFSNSRSEMNVSTLELGDSALYLCASSLDGRDGQSQHFGDGTRLSIL.

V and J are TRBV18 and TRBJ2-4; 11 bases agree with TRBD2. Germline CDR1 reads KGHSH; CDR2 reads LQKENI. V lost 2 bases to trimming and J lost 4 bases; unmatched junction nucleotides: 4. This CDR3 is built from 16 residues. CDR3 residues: CASSPTTSGAKNIQYF. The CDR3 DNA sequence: TGTGCCAGCTCACCAACGACTAGCGGGGCAAAAAACATTCAGTACTTC.

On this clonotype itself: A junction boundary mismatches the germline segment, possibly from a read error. This CDR3 reads CASNLERAGTQYF. The CDR3 coding sequence is TGTGCCAGCAACTTAGAACGGGCAGGTACGCAGTATTTT. The chain uses TRBV11-2 and TRBJ2-3; D unclear. The CDR3 runs 13 residues. Germline V gene data show CDR1 as SGHAT and CDR2 as FQNNGV.